This T cell receptor (beta chain) came from a study of a mutant IDH1 vaccine in newly diagnosed glioma. Looking at the study overall: Patients underwent eight vaccinations, which took place in weeks 1, 3, 5, 7, 11, 15, 19 and 23. Beforehand, treatment had been radiotherapy, temozolomide, or both; the majority received both.

TCRdb's copy holds only in-frame clones and misses some; the assay was immunoSEQ multiplex PCR. The table lists some 64,000 clones, 70% to 85% of them singletons. Findings and caveats of the study: It seemed that pseudoprogression was not linked to changes in the top peripheral T cell clonotypes.

V lost 7 bases and J 4 bases, leaving 20 bases between the germline ends. The CDR3 contains 16 residues. Germline lookup yields CDR1 LGHNA and CDR2 YSLEER. Sample time point: week 11, during vaccination. Each dose of the vaccine consisted of 300 ug of mutant IDH1 20-mer peptide, with topical imiquimod. To note about this clone: Its specificity is not known.

The rearrangement joins TRBV4-3 to TRBJ2-1, with D tentatively TRBD1 (6 bases). The source material was PBMCs, sampled from a glioma patient whose treatment included an IDH1 peptide vaccine. The sequence came from a woman in her 50s with glioma. Here the CDR3 reads CASKTTSGTNYNEQFF. CDR3 nucleotide sequence: TGCGCCAGCAAGACTACTTCCGGGACAAATTACAATGAGCAGTTCTTC.